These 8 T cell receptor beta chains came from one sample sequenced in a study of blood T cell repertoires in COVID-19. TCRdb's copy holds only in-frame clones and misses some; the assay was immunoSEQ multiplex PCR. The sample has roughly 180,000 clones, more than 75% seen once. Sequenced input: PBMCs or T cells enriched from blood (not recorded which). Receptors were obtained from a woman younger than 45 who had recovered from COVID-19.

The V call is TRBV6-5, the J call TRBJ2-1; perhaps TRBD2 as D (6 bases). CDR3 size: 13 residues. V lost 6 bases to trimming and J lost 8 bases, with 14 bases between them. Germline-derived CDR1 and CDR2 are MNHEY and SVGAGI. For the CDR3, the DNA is TGTGCCAGCAGGGTACTAGCTAGCGATGAGCAGTTCTTC. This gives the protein CASRVLASDEQFF.

CDR3 bases: TGTGCCAGCAGCTTCGCGGGCCACTCTGGAAACACCATATATTTT. Residues: CASSFAGHSGNTIYF. This chain joins TRBV7-9 and TRBJ1-3; D is unresolved. The germline V gene has CDR1 SEHNR and CDR2 FQNEAQ (reference sequence). Trimming removed 3 bases from V and 0 bases from J, with 9 bases in between. CDR3 size: 15 residues.

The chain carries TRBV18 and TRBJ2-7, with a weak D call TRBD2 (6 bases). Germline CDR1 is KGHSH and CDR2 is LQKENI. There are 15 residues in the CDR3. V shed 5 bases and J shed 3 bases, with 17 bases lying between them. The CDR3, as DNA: TGTGCCAGCTCAACATCAGGACTATCCAACTACGAGCAGTACTTC. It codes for CASSTSGLSNYEQYF.

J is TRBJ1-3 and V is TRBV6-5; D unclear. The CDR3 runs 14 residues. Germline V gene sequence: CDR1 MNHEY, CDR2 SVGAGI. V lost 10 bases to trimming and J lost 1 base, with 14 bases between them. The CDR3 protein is CATARRGSGNTIYF. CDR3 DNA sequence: TGTGCCACAGCCCGACGGGGTTCTGGAAACACCATATATTTT.

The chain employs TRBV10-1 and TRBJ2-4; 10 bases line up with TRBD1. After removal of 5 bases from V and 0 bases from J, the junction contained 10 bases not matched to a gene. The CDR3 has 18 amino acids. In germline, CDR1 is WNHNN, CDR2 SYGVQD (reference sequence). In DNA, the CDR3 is TGCGCCAGCAGTCCGGGACAGGGGACGGGGTTAGCCAAAAACATTCAGTACTTC. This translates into CASSPGQGTGLAKNIQYF.

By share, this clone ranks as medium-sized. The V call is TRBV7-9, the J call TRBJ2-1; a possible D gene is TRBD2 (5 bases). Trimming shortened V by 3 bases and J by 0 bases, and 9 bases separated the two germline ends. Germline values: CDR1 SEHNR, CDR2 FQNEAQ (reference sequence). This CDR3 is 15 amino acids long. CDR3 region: CASSFLEASYNEQFF. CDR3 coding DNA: TGTGCCAGCAGCTTTTTGGAGGCCTCCTACAATGAGCAGTTCTTC.

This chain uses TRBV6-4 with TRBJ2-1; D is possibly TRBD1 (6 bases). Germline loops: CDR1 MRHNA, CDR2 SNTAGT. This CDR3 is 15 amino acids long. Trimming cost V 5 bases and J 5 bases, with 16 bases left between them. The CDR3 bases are TGTGCCAGCAGTATAGGGGTCGAGGGGGACAATGAGCAGTTCTTC. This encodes CASSIGVEGDNEQFF.

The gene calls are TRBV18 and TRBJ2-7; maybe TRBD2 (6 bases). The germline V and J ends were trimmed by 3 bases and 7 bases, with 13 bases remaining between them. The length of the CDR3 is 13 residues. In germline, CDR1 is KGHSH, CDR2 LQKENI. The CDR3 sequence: CASSPPDRGEQYF. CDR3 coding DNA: TGTGCCAGCTCACCCCCAGACCGGGGGGAGCAGTACTTC.